The clone carrying this TCR beta chain was found a few times. The sample originates from a study of T cell repertoires in cytomegalovirus infection. Study-level information: The public TCR beta signatures pointed to both CMV infection and matching HLA type.

Trimming took 6 bases from V and 5 from J, leaving 13 bases between them. The CDR3 covers 13 residues. Germline CDR1 is MNHEY and CDR2 is SVGAGI. TCRdb processed the reads anew with MiXCR; each CDR3 protein has one entry. The profile shows about 130,000 distinct CDR3 sequences, less than 9.5% of them singletons. Sequenced: PBMCs. V is TRBV6-5 and J is TRBJ1-2; no definite D call. The source of this sequence is a human donor in good health (CMV status not recorded). Some clones in this sample may be carry-over from other donors' samples. CDR3 sequence: CASSFQASYGYTF. CDR3 nucleotide sequence: TGTGCCAGCAGCTTTCAGGCGTCTTATGGCTACACCTTC.